The sequence of this T cell receptor beta chain was determined in a study of T cells in Graves' hyperthyroidism and ophthalmopathy. Germline V gene lookup returns CDR1 SGHTA and CDR2 FQGTGA. The length of the CDR3 is 13 residues. V dropped 6 bases and J dropped 3 bases, with 11 bases sitting between them. Amplified TCR beta CDR3 regions came from RNA transcripts. HTBI primers drove first-round RT-PCR of the TCR CDR3. TCRdb re-analysed the multiplex PCR reads in MiXCR, keeping a single row per CDR3 protein. The table shows about 760,000 distinct CDR3 sequences, with roughly a third occurring only once. This clonotype came up a few times.

The source is a woman aged 40 to 49 with Graves' hyperthyroidism. J is TRBJ2-5 and V is TRBV7-3; D remains ambiguous. The specimen was blood. The CDR3 coding sequence is TGTGCCAGCAGTTTATCGCAAGAAGAGACCCAGTACTTC. Its protein product is CASSLSQEETQYF.